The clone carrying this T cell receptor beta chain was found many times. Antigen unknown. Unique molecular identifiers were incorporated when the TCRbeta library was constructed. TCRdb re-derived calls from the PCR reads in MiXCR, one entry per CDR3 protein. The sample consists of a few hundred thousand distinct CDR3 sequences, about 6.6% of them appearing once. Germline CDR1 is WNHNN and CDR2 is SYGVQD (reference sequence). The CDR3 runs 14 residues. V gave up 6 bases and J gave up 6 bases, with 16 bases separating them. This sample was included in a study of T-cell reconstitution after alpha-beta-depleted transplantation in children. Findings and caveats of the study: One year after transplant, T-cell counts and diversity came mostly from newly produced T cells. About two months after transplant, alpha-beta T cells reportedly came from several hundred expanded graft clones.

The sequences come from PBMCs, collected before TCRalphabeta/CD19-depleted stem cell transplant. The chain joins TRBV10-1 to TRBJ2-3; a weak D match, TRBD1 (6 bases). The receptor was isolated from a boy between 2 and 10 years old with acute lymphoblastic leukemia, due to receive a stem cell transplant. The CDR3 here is CASSTGFGIDTQYF. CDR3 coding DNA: TGCGCCAGCAGCACAGGGTTCGGGATCGATACGCAGTATTTT.